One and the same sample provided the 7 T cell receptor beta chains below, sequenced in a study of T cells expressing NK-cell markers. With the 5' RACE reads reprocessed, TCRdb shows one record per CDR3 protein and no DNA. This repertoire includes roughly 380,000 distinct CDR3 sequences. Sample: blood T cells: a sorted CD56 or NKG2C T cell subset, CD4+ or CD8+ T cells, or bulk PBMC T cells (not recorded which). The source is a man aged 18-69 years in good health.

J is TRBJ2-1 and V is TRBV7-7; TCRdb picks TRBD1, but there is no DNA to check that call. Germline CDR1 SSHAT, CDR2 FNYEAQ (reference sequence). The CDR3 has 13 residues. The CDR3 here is CASSPSRGFEQFF.

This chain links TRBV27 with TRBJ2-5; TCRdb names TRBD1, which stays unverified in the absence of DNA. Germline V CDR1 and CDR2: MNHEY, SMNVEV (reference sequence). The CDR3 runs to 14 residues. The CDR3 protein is CASSRLTGVETQYF.

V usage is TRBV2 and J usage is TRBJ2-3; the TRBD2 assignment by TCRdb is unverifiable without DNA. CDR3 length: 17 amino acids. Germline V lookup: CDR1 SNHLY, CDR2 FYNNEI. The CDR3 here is CASSVRLAGPNTDTQYF.

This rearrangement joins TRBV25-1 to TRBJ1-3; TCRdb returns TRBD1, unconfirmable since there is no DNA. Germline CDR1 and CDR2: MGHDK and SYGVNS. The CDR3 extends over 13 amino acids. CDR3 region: CASSVPGGNTIYF.

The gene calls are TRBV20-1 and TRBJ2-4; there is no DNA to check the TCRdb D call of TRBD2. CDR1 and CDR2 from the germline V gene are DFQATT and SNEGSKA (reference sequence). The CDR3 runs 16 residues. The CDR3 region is CSARDKGRSAKNIQYF.

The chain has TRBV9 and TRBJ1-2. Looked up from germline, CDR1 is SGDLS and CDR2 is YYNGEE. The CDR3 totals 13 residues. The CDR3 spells CASSVAGTGGYTF.

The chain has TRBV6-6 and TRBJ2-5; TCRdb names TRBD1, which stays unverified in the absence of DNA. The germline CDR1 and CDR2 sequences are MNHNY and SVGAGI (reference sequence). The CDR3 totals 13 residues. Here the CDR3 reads CASLRTKQETQYF.